This TCR beta chain was sequenced for a study of blood T cell repertoires in COVID-19. The CDR3 extends over 19 amino acids. V lost 6 bases to trimming and J lost 0 bases; unmatched junction nucleotides: 15. Germline V gene sequence: CDR1 SGHTA, CDR2 FQGTGA. Some clones are missing from TCRdb's copy, which holds only in-frame ones; the method was immunoSEQ multiplex PCR. This table holds over 150,000 clones, about three quarters found once. In this sample, this clone turned up a few times. This chain joins TRBV7-3 and TRBJ2-7; TRBD1 agrees at 12 bases. Sequencing was carried out using peripheral blood. The TCR sequence derives from a woman in her 70s with acute or convalescent COVID-19. The CDR3 protein is CASRNHPGQGAGSSYEQYF. The CDR3 DNA is TGTGCCAGCAGGAACCATCCGGGACAGGGGGCCGGTAGCTCCTACGAGCAGTACTTC.